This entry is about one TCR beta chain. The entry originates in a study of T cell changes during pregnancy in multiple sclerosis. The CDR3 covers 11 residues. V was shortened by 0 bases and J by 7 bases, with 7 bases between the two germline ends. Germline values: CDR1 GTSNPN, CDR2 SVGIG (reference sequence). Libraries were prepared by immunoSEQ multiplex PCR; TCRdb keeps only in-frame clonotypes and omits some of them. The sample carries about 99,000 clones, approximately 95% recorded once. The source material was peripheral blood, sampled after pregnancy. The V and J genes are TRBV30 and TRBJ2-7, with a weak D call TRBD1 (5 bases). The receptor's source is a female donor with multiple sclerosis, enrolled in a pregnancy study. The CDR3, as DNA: TGTGCCTGGAGTGTACAGGATGAGCAGTACTTC. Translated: CAWSVQDEQYF.